The sequence of this T cell receptor beta chain was determined in a study of blood T cell repertoires in COVID-19. On the study more broadly: Acute and convalescent COVID-19 specimens originated in the United States, Italy and Spain.

The table came from immunoSEQ multiplex PCR; TCRdb's copy has only in-frame clones and leaves some out. The sample holds roughly 250,000 clones; around 90% are singletons and the top ten take about 1.9%. J lost 4 bases, V lost 5 bases, and 6 bases had no gene match. Per germline, CDR1 SGHRS and CDR2 YFSETQ. The CDR3 covers 14 residues. Participants' own reports of clinical history determined their cohort assignment. The sequenced sample consisted of PBMCs or T cells enriched from blood (not recorded which). The TCR was taken from a young woman who had recovered from COVID-19. The chain employs TRBV5-1 and TRBJ1-1; 9 nucleotides agree with TRBD1. The CDR3 DNA sequence: TGCGCCAGCAGTGCAACAGGGGGCCGCACTGAAGCTTTCTTT. This gives the protein CASSATGGRTEAFF. The entire variable domain, with the rest obtained from reference TRBV5-1 and TRBJ1-1, is as follows: KAGVTQTPRYLIKTRGQQVTLSCSPISGHRSVSWYQQTPGQGLQFLFEYFSETQRNKGNFPGRFSGRQFSNSRSEMNVSTLELGDSALYLCASSATGGRTEAFFGQGTRLTVV.